A single sample gave rise to the 10 T cell receptor beta chains below, sequenced in a study of vaccination and CD4 T cells after COVID-19. Documented treatment: approximately 9-day PBMC culture with coronavirus spike peptide pools or control peptides (ViraFEST assay). Researchers used the Oncomine TCR Beta short-read assay to sequence DNA from cultured CD4+ T cells. MiXCR, run by TCRdb on the PCR reads, gives a single entry per CDR3 protein. The sample records about 5,600 distinct CDR3 sequences, approximately 44% being singletons. These receptors have no known antigen. Sequenced input: CD4+ T cells from blood, cultured in vitro. These TCRs come from a human donor who had recovered from COVID-19.

This clonotype was detected only once. V gene TRBV4-3 combines with J gene TRBJ1-2; D gene unclear. The CDR3 has 13 amino acids. Germline V gene lookup returns CDR1 LGHNA and CDR2 YSLEER. The V end lost 0 bases, the J end lost 5 bases, and 7 bases lay between the germline ends. The CDR3 DNA reads as TGCGCCAGCAGCCAAGATGGACCATATGGCTACACCTTC. It specifies CASSQDGPYGYTF.

The V call is TRBV20-1, the J call TRBJ2-7; 9 bases are shared with TRBD2. Germline V CDR1 and CDR2: DFQATT, SNEGSKA (reference sequence). V was clipped by 6 bases and J by 0 bases; unmatched bases: 6. The CDR3 has 14 amino acids. In nucleotides, the CDR3 is TGCAGTGCCCTTAGCGGGAGCGTCTCCTACGAGCAGTACTTC. Its protein product is CSALSGSVSYEQYF.

Relative to its sample, this clonotype is medium-sized. V usage is TRBV20-1 and J usage is TRBJ2-7; D remains unclear. The CDR3 has 11 amino acids. The V and J ends lost 6 bases and 1 base respectively, with 7 bases between them. Germline loops: CDR1 DFQATT, CDR2 SNEGSKA (reference sequence). The CDR3 is CSALSSYEQYF. In DNA form, the CDR3 reads TGCAGTGCCCTGTCTTCCTACGAGCAGTACTTC.

By frequency in the sample, this clonotype is medium-sized. The rearrangement uses TRBV20-1 and TRBJ1-2; D is undetermined. The CDR3 is made up of 12 amino acids. Per germline, CDR1 DFQATT and CDR2 SNEGSKA (reference sequence). V lost 5 bases, J lost 3 bases, and 10 bases lay in between. The CDR3 sequence: CSAGPRDYGYTF. The CDR3 region has the DNA TGCAGTGCTGGGCCGAGAGACTATGGCTACACCTTC.

The chain joins TRBV28 to TRBJ1-2, with 7 bases that match TRBD1. With V trimmed by 5 bases and J by 5 bases, 2 bases remained unmatched. Germline V lookup: CDR1 MDHEN, CDR2 SYDVKM. The CDR3 length is 12 residues. CDR3 amino acids: CASSLRGYGYTF. The CDR3 DNA sequence: TGTGCCAGCAGTCTCAGGGGGTATGGCTACACCTTC.

The CDR3 loop reads CASSFLREQYF. CDR3 nucleotides: TGTGCCAGCAGTTTTCTAAGGGAGCAGTACTTC. The chain is built from TRBV28 and TRBJ2-7; D unclear. Germline assignment: CDR1 MDHEN and CDR2 SYDVKM. Trimming shortened V by 3 bases and J by 7 bases, and 7 bases separated the two germline ends. The CDR3 length is 11 residues.

The chain uses TRBV11-3 and TRBJ2-7; TRBD2 is a possible D gene (5 bases). The CDR3 runs 12 residues. V lost 3 bases to trimming and J lost 7 bases, with 10 bases between them. Germline V gives CDR1 SGHNT, CDR2 YENEEA. The CDR3 nucleotides are TGTGCCAGCAGCTTCCTTTCGGGAGAGCAGTACTTC. It encodes CASSFLSGEQYF.

The chain combines TRBV7-2 with TRBJ2-5; TRBD2 agrees at 8 bases. V shed 2 bases, J shed 3 bases, and the junction held 2 bases outside the gene matches. The CDR3 has 14 amino acids. CDR1 and CDR2 (germline): SGHTA, FQGNSA. The DNA of the CDR3 is TGTGCCAGCAGCTTACGAGCGGGGGAAGAGACCCAGTACTTC. This sequence encodes CASSLRAGEETQYF.

This clonotype occurred a few times. V is TRBV2 and J is TRBJ1-5, with TRBD1 matching over 7 bases. Per germline, CDR1 SNHLY and CDR2 FYNNEI. There are 15 residues in the CDR3. Trimming took 8 bases from V and 0 from J; bases not matched to a gene: 7. As DNA, the CDR3 is TGTGCCAGCTCCCTGGGGACAGCTAGCAATCAGCCCCAGCATTTT. Amino acids: CASSLGTASNQPQHF. Full variable domain (outside the CDR3, taken from reference TRBV2 and TRBJ1-5): EPEVTQTPSHQVTQMGQEVILRCVPISNHLYFYWYRQILGQKVEFLVSFYNNEISEKSEIFDDQFSVERPDGSNFTLKIRSTKLEDSAMYFCASSLGTASNQPQHFGDGTRLSIL.

V gene TRBV6-4 combines with J gene TRBJ1-2; D is unclear. Germline CDR1 and CDR2: MRHNA and SNTAGT. This CDR3 contains 13 residues. V was clipped by 6 bases and J by 7 bases, with 15 bases between them. This CDR3 reads CASSLQAGSGYTF. The DNA of the CDR3 is TGTGCCAGCAGCCTCCAGGCGGGGAGTGGCTACACCTTC.